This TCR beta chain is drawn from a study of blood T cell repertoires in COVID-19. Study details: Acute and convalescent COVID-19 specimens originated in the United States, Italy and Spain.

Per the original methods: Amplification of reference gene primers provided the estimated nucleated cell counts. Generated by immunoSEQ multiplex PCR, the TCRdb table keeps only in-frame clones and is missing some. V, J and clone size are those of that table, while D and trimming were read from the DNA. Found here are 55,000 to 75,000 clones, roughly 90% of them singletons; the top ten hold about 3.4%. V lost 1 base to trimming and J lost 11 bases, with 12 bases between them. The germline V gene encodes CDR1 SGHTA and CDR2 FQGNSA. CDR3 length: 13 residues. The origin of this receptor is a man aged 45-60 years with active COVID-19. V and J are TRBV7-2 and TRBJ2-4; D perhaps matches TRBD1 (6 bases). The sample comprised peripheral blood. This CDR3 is CASSLGGRPVQYF. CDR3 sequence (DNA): TGTGCCAGCAGCTTAGGGGGGCGCCCCGTTCAGTACTTC.